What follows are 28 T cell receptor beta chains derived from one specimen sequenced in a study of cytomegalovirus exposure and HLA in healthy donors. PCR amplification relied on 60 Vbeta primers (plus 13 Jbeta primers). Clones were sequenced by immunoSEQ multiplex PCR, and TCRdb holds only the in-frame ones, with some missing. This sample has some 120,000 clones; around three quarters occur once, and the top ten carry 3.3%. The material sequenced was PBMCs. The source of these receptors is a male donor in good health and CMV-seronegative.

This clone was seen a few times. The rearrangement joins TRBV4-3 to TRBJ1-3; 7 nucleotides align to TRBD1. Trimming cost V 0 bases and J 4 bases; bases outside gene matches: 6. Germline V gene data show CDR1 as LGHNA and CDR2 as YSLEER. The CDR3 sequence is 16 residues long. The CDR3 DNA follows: TGCGCCAGCAGCCAAGATCGTCAGGGGGGAGGAAACACCATATATTTT. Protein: CASSQDRQGGGNTIYF.

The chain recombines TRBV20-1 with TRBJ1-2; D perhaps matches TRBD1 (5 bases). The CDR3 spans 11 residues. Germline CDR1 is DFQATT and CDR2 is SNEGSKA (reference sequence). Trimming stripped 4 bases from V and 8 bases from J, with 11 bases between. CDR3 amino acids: CSANAGNGYTF. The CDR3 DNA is TGCAGTGCTAACGCAGGGAACGGCTACACCTTC.

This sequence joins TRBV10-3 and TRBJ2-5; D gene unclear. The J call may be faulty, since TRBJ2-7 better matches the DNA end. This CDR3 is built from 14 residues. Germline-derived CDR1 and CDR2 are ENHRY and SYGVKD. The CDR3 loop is CAITSPGRSYEQYF. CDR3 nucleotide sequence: TGTGCCATCACTTCGCCAGGCCGCTCCTACGAGCAGTACTTC.

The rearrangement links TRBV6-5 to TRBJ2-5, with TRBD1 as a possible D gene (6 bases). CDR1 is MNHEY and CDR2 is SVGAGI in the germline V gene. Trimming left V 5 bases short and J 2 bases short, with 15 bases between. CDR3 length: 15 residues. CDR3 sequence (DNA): TGTGCCAGCAGTACAGCATGGACAGTACAAGAGACCCAGTACTTC. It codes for CASSTAWTVQETQYF.

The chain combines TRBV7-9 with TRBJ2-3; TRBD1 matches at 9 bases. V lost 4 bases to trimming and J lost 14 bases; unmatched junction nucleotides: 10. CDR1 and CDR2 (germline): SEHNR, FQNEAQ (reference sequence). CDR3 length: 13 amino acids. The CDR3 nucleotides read TGTGCCAGCAGCTCGCCGGGACAGGGCTCTCTGTATTTT. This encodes CASSSPGQGSLYF.

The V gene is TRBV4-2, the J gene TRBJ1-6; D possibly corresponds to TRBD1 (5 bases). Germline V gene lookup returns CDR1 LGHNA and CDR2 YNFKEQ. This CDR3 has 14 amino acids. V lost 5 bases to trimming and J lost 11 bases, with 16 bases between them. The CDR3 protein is CASSSGTEAAPLHF. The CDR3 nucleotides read TGTGCCAGCAGCTCCGGGACTGAGGCGGCACCCCTCCACTTT.

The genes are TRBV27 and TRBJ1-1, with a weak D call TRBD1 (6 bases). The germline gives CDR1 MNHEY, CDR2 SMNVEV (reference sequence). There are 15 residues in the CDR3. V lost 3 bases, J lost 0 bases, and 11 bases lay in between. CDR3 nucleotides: TGTGCCAGCAGTTTTTCGGGGGGCCTGAACACTGAAGCTTTCTTT. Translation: CASSFSGGLNTEAFF.

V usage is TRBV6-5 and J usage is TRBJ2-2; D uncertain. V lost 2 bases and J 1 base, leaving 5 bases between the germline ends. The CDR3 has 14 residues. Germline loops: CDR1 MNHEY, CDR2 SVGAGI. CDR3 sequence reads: CASSYQVNTGELFF. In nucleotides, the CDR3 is TGTGCCAGCAGTTACCAGGTGAACACCGGGGAGCTGTTTTTT.

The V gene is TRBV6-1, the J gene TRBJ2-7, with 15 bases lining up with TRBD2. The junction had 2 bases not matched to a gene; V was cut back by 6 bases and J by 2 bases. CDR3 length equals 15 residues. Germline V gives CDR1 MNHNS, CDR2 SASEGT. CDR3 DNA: TGTGCCAGCAGGAGGACTAGCGGGGGGGCCTACGAGCAGTACTTC. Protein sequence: CASRRTSGGAYEQYF.

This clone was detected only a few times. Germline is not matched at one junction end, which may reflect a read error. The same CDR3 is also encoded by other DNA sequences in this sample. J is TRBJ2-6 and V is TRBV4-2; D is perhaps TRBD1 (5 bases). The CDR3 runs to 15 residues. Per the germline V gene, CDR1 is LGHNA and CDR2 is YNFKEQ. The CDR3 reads CASSQAGSGANGLTF. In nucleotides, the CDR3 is TGTGCCAGCAGCCAAGCAGGGTCTGGGGCCAACGGCCTGACTTTC.

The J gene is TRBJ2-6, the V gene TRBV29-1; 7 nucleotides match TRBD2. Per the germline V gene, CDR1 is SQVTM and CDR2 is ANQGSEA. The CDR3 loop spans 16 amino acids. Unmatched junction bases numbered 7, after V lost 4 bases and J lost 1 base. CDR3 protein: CSVVFGGWSGANVLTF. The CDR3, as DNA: TGCAGCGTTGTTTTCGGGGGGTGGTCTGGGGCCAACGTCCTGACTTTC. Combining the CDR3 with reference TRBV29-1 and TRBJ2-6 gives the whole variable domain SAVISQKPSRDICQRGTSLTIQCQVDSQVTMMFWYRQQPGQSLTLIATANQGSEATYESGFVIDKFPISRPNLTFSTLTVSNMSPEDSSIYLCSVVFGGWSGANVLTFGAGSRLTVL.

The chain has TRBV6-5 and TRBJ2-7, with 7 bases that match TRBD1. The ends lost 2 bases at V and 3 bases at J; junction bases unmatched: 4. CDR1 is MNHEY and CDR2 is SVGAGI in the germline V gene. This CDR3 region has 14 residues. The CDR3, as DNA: TGTGCCAGCAGTTACCTACAGGGGATCTACGAGCAGTACTTC. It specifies CASSYLQGIYEQYF.

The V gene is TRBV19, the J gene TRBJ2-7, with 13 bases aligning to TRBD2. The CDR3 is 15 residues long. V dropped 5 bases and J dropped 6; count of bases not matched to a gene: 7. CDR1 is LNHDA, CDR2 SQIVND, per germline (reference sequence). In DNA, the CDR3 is TGTGCCAGTAGTCCAAGGACTAGCGGGAGAAGCGAGCAGTACTTC. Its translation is CASSPRTSGRSEQYF.

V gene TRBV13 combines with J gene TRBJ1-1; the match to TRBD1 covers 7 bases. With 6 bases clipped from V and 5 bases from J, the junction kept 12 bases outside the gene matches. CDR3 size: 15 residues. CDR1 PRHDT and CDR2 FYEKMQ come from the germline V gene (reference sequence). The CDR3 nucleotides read TGTGCCAGCAGAGAAGGGGGCGCGAAATCGACTGAAGCTTTCTTT. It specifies CASREGGAKSTEAFF.

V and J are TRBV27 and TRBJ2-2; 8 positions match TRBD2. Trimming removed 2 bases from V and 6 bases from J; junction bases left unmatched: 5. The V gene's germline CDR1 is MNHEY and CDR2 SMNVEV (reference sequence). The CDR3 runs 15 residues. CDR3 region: CASSLIGRAPGELFF. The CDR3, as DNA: TGTGCCAGCAGTTTAATCGGGAGGGCCCCCGGGGAGCTGTTTTTT.

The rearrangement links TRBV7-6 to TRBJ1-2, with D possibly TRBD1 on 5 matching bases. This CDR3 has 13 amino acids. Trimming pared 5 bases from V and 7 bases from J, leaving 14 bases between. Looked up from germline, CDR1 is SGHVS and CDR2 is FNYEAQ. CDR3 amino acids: CASSLNLDTGYTF. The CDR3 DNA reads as TGTGCCAGCAGCCTAAATTTGGACACTGGCTACACCTTC.

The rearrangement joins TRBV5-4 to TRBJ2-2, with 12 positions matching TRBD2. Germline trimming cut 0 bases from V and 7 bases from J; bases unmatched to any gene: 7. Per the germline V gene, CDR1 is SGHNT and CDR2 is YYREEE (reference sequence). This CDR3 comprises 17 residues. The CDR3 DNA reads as TGTGCCAGCAGCTTGGAACTAGCGGGGGGTCCTAACGGGGAGCTGTTTTTT. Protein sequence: CASSLELAGGPNGELFF.

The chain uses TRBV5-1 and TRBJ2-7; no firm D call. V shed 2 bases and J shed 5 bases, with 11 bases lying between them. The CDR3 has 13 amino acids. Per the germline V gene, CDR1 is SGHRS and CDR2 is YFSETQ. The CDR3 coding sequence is TGCGCCAGCAGCTTACCGGGTCGCCACGAGCAGTACTTC. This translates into CASSLPGRHEQYF.

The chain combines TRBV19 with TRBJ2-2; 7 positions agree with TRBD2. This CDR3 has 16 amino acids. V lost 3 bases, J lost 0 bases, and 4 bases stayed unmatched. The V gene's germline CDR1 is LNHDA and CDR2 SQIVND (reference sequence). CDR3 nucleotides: TGTGCCAGTAGTATCGGGGGAGGGCCGAACACCGGGGAGCTGTTTTTT. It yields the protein CASSIGGGPNTGELFF.

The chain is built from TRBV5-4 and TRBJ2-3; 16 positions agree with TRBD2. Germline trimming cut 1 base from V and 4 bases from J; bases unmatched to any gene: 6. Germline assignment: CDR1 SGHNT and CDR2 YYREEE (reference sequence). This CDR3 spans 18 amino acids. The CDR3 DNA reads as TGTGCCAGCAGCTTGAGGGGGACTAGCGGGGGGGCCGCAGATACGCAGTATTTT. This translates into CASSLRGTSGGAADTQYF.

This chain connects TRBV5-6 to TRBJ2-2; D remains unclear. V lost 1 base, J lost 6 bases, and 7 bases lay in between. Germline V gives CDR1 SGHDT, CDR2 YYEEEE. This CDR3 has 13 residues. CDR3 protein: CASSLPGSGELFF. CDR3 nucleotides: TGTGCCAGCAGCTTGCCCGGTTCCGGGGAGCTGTTTTTT.

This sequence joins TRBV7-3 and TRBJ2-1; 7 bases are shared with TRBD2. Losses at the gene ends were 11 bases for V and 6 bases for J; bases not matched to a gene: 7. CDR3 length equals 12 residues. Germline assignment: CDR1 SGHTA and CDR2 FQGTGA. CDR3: CAGERGPNEQFF. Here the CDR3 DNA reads TGTGCCGGGGAGCGGGGCCCCAATGAGCAGTTCTTC.

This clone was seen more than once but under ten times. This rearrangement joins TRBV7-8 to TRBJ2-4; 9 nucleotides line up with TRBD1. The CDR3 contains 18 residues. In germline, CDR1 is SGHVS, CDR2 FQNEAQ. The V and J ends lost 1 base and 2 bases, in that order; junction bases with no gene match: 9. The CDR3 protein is CASSLGFGQGRTKNIQYF. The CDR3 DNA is TGTGCCAGCAGCTTAGGTTTTGGACAGGGGAGAACCAAAAACATTCAGTACTTC.

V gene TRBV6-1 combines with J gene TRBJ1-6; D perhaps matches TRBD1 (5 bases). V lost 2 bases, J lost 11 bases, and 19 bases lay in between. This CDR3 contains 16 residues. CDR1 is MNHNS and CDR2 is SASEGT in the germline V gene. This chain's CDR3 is CASSESSGAEGAPLHF. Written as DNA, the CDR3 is TGTGCCAGCAGTGAAAGTTCTGGGGCCGAAGGGGCACCCCTCCACTTT.

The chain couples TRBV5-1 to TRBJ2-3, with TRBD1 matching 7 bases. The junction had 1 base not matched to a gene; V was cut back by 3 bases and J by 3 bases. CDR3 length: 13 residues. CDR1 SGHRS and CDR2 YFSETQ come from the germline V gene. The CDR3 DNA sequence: TGCGCCAGCAGCTCGGGACAGACAGATACGCAGTATTTT. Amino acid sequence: CASSSGQTDTQYF.

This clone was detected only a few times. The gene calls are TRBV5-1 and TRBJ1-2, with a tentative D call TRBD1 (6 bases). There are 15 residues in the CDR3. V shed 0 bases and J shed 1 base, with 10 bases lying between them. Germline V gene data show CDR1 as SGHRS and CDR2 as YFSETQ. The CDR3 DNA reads TGCGCCAGCAGCTTGGTGGACAGCCTTAACTATGGCTACACCTTC. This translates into CASSLVDSLNYGYTF. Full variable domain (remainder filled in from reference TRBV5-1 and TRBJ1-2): KAGVTQTPRYLIKTRGQQVTLSCSPISGHRSVSWYQQTPGQGLQFLFEYFSETQRNKGNFPGRFSGRQFSNSRSEMNVSTLELGDSALYLCASSLVDSLNYGYTFGSGTRLTVV.

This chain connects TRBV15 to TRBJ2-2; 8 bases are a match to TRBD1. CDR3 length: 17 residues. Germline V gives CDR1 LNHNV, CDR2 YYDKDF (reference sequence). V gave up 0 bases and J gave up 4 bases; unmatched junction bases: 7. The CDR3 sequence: CATSRDRGRGLTGELFF. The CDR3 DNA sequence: TGTGCCACCAGCAGAGATCGGGGCAGGGGGCTCACCGGGGAGCTGTTTTTT.

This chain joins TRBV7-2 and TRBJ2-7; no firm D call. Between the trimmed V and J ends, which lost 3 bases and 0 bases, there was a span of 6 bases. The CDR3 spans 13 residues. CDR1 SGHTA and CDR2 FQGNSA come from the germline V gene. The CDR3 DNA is TGTGCCAGCAGCTTTCGGTCCTCCTACGAGCAGTACTTC. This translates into CASSFRSSYEQYF. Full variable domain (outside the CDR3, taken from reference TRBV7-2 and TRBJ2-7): GAGVSQSPSNKVTEKGKDVELRCDPISGHTALYWYRQSLGQGLEFLIYFQGNSAPDKSGLPSDRFSAERTGGSVSTLTIQRTQQEDSAVYLCASSFRSSYEQYFGPGTRLTVT.